The source of this T cell receptor beta chain is a study of blood T cells in healthy people across ages (dated by TCRdb to 2015 to 2017). Some background on the complete study: In model experiments, template switching captured about one uniquely barcoded TCR beta cDNA molecule for every two T cells. To track age-related changes in TCR beta repertoire diversity, the study relied on deep sequencing normalized with unique cDNA molecular identifiers. Four age groups were formed from the donors: young (average about 16 years), middle-aged (approximately 40), aged (roughly 56) and long-lived (about 75). To avoid experimental bias, donors of different ages were spread randomly across the sequencing lanes. For two donors (one aged 18 to 30 and one aged 80 or older), the study analyzed two additional independent replicas of 1 million unique cDNA reads from the same blood draw.

Based on the germline V gene, the CDR1 and CDR2 sequences are LGHNA and YSLEER. V gives up 0 bases and J gives up 2 bases, and the segment between their germline ends measures 13 bases. Its CDR3 holds 16 amino acids, cysteine through phenylalanine. Just the 48-base CDR3 DNA is kept, in frame starting at base 1. Points on this clonotype: The antigen this receptor binds is unknown. Within one base of it there is no much larger clone, and no base qualities were kept.

The roughly 39 donors, aged about 6 to 95 years, were systemically healthy Caucasian individuals from Russia. Each donor gave about 9.2 milliliters of peripheral blood, drawn into EDTA-treated Vacutainer tubes. Ficoll-Paque density-gradient centrifugation was used to isolate PBMCs, with at least 6.5 million per sample. Trizol reagent was used to extract total RNA from PBMCs, with at least 5.5 micrograms per sample. The percentages of naive CD45RAhigh/CD27high T cells were determined by flow cytometry on a PBMC aliquot from every donor. Results the study describes overall, beyond this receptor: Observed TCR beta diversity correlated strongly with the percentage of naive T cells measured by flow cytometry. Total diversity estimates from one million sequenced T cells were considered lower bounds and underestimates. Compared with the aged group, the long-lived group had more naive CD4+ T cells, fewer expanded clones and increased TCR diversity, a pattern suggesting age selection. Observed TCR beta diversity per million T cells fell roughly linearly with age, and a significant reduction was already apparent by age around 40. Since profiling was done on bulk unsorted PBMCs, naive and antigen-experienced compartments could not be conclusively compared. Because the CMV infection status of the donors was unknown, age-related changes in expanded clonotypes may potentially have been confounded.

Library method: 5' RACE. A second PCR of roughly 7 to 12 cycles was performed with a sample-barcoded 5' primer and a J-beta primer mix. Each TCR beta cDNA molecule received a unique molecular identifier from a template-switch 5' adaptor carrying 12 random nucleotides. Each sample yielded at least 3 million CDR3-containing paired-end reads. First-strand cDNA synthesis was performed from all RNA using the Mint cDNA synthesis kit, with priming by a TRBC-specific oligonucleotide. All cDNA was treated with uracil-DNA glycosylase and then went through a first 18-cycle PCR with the universal primers M1SS and BC2_uni_R. Regarding the original processing steps: For normalization, 1 million high-quality reads were randomly selected from each sample, with every read carrying a distinct molecular identifier. Reads with shared molecular identifiers were discarded instead of being binned into consensus sequences. MiTCR, set to a Q25 quality threshold and the strictest error-elimination algorithm, was used for CDR3 identification, clonotype clustering and error correction. Lower-bound total TCR beta diversity was estimated with a nonparametric unseen species model using Euler transformation. The public reads were reprocessed in TCRdb via fastp at Q25 and MiXCR, keeping in-frame beta chains. Each entry merges the rows of one CDR3 protein and shows their most common DNA and genes. These V and J calls derive from TCRdb rather than the authors' analysis. The sample table records fewer than 2 million distinct CDR3 sequences; around 42% of these occur just once. The ten largest clones represent 20% to 25% of the sample.

The receptor's source is a human donor in good health. Sequenced input: blood. The chain is encoded by TRBV4-3 joined to TRBJ1-2, and the D gene may be TRBD1, 6 bases matching. The sequenced DNA: TGCGCCAGCAGCCAAGAGAGGGGGATGTGGAACTATGGCTACACCTTC. The resulting protein is CASSQERGMWNYGYTF.